These 11 T cell receptor beta chains came from one sample sequenced in a study of human T cells and chemical hapten exposure. Indicated time point: pre-sensitization, week 0. Treatment defined: therapeutic diphenylcyclopropenone sensitization with weekly scalp DPC. In TCRdb, the RACE reads were re-called with MiXCR into one record per CDR3 protein. The table records more than 300,000 distinct CDR3 sequences, 5.1% of them present only once. Material: whole blood, obtained in connection with sensitization to the hapten diphenylcyclopropenone (DPC). Receptor source: a woman aged 45-59 years with alopecia areata. Some clones in this sample may be carry-over from other donors' samples.

The genes are TRBV20-1 and TRBJ1-4; D is ambiguous. The germline V gene has CDR1 DFQATT and CDR2 SNEGSKA (reference sequence). V was cut by 8 bases and J by 3 bases, with 10 bases left in between. The CDR3 is 12 amino acids. Here the CDR3 DNA reads TGCAGTCAACTTGGAGCTAATGAAAAACTGTTTTTT. Protein sequence: CSQLGANEKLFF.

The genes are TRBV29-1 and TRBJ2-3, with D perhaps TRBD1 or TRBD2 (6 bases each). Germline assignment: CDR1 SQVTM and CDR2 ANQGSEA. Between the trimmed V and J ends, which lost 0 bases and 0 bases, there was a span of 13 bases. The CDR3 has 16 amino acids. Here the CDR3 reads CSVEDKGGSSTDTQYF. The CDR3, as DNA: TGCAGCGTTGAAGATAAAGGGGGGTCTAGCACAGATACGCAGTATTTT.

This clonotype was observed at least ten times. The V and J genes are TRBV27 and TRBJ2-1; D gene unclear. The length of the CDR3 is 12 residues. Germline loops: CDR1 MNHEY, CDR2 SMNVEV (reference sequence). Trimming pared 4 bases from V and 9 bases from J, leaving 10 bases between. The CDR3 region is CASSSLGVEQFF. The CDR3 bases are TGTGCCAGCAGTTCCCTTGGAGTTGAGCAGTTCTTC.

This clonotype was seen a handful of times. This chain connects TRBV20-1 to TRBJ1-5; D call uncertain. Trimming took 0 bases from V and 7 from J, leaving 19 bases between them. CDR3 length equals 16 residues. CDR1 and CDR2 from the germline V gene are DFQATT and SNEGSKA (reference sequence). The CDR3 bases are TGCAGTGCTAGAGATCCGCGCGGGAGGGCGAACCAGCCCCAGCATTTT. It is translated as CSARDPRGRANQPQHF.

This rearrangement joins TRBV2 to TRBJ1-1, with a possible D match to TRBD1 (6 bases). Trimming pared 4 bases from V and 0 bases from J, leaving 9 bases between. CDR3 size: 14 residues. Germline loops: CDR1 SNHLY, CDR2 FYNNEI. The CDR3, as DNA: TGTGCCAGCAGTGCCGGACAGCTGAACACTGAAGCTTTCTTT. Encoded protein: CASSAGQLNTEAFF.

This clonotype was seen repeatedly, ten times or more. CDR3 residues: CASRPGGRGIPGANVLTF. The CDR3 DNA reads as TGTGCCAGCAGGCCCGGTGGCAGGGGGATTCCTGGGGCCAACGTCCTGACTTTC. The chain employs TRBV6-1 and TRBJ2-6; TRBD1 agrees at 7 bases. Germline V gives CDR1 MNHNS, CDR2 SASEGT. The CDR3 extends over 18 amino acids. J was trimmed by 2 bases and V by 6 bases; bases with no gene match: 13.

This clonotype has a count of ten or more. This chain uses TRBV12-3 or TRBV12-4 with TRBJ2-5; weak D call: TRBD2 (7 bases). V was shortened by 8 bases and J by 5 bases, with 15 bases between the two germline ends. The CDR3 is 13 amino acids. DNA of the CDR3: TGTGCCAGCGGCGGGGGCAGGCGGGAGACCCAGTACTTC. Translating it yields CASGGGRRETQYF.

This clonotype was counted many times. The gene calls are TRBV9 and TRBJ2-7; 9 positions agree with TRBD2. Germline CDR1 is SGDLS and CDR2 is YYNGEE. The CDR3 extends over 15 amino acids. V gave up 0 bases and J gave up 7 bases; unmatched junction bases: 8. CDR3 sequence reads: CASSVGSGGRREQYF. The CDR3 nucleotides read TGTGCCAGCAGCGTAGGAAGCGGGGGGCGGAGGGAGCAGTACTTC.

This clonotype has at least ten counts. The rearrangement links TRBV11-2 to TRBJ1-1; D perhaps matches TRBD1 (6 bases). The ends were cut back, 5 bases at V and 5 bases at J, with 18 bases in the middle. The germline gives CDR1 SGHAT, CDR2 FQNNGV. This CDR3 is built from 15 residues. CDR3 sequence reads: CASSPLRGALTEAFF. Written as DNA, the CDR3 is TGTGCCAGCAGCCCTCTACGGGGGGCTTTGACTGAAGCTTTCTTT.

This clonotype has a handful of counts. V gene TRBV29-1 combines with J gene TRBJ2-7; weak D call: TRBD2 (6 bases). The CDR3 is 13 residues long. The V gene's germline CDR1 is SQVTM and CDR2 ANQGSEA. Trimming pared 4 bases from V and 0 bases from J, leaving 10 bases between. The CDR3 protein is CSVAGGGSYEQYF. The CDR3 nucleotides are TGCAGCGTTGCTGGGGGAGGCTCCTACGAGCAGTACTTC.

The J gene is TRBJ1-6, the V gene TRBV28; the match to TRBD1 covers 7 bases. CDR1 is MDHEN and CDR2 is SYDVKM in the germline V gene. Trimming cost V 6 bases and J 5 bases; bases outside gene matches: 10. This CDR3 is 16 amino acids long. CDR3 sequence reads: CASSPSSTGDNSPLHF. In nucleotides, the CDR3 is TGTGCCAGCAGCCCATCCTCTACAGGGGATAATTCACCCCTCCACTTT.